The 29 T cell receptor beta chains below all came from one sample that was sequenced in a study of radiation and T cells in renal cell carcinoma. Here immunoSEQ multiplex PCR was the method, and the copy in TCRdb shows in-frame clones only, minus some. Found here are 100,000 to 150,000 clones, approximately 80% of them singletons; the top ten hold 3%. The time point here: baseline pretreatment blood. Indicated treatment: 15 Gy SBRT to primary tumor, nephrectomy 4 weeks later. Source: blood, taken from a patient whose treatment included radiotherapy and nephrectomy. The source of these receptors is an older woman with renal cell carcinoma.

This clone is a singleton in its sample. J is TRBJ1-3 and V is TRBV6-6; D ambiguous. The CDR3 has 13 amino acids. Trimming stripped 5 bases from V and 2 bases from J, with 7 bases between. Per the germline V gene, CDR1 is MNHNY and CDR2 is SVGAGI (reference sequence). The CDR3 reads CASSRTPGNTIYF. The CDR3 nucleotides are TGTGCCAGCAGTAGGACTCCTGGAAACACCATATATTTT.

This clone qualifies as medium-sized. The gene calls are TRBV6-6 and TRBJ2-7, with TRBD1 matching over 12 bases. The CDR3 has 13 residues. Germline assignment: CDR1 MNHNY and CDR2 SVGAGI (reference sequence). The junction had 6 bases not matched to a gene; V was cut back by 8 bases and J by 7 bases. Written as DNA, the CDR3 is TGTGCCAGCGGAGGGACAGGGGGCGGAGAGCAGTACTTC. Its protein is CASGGTGGGEQYF.

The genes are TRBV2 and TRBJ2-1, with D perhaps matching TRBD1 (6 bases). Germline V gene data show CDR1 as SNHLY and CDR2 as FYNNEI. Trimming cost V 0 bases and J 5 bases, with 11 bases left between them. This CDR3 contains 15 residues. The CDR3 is CASSEALGQNNEQFF. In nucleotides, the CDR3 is TGTGCCAGCAGTGAAGCGCTGGGACAAAACAATGAGCAGTTCTTC.

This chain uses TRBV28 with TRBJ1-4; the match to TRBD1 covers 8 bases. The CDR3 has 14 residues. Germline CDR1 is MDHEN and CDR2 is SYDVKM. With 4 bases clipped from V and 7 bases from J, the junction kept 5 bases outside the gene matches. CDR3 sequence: CASSSGGKGEKLFF. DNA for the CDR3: TGTGCCAGCAGTTCAGGGGGCAAGGGTGAAAAACTGTTTTTT.

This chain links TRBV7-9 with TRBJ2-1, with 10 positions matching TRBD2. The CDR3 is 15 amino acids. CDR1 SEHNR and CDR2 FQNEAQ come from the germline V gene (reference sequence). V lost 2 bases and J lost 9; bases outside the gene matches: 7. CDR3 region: CASSLKSGRAREQFF. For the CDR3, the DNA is TGTGCCAGCAGCTTAAAAAGCGGGAGGGCCCGTGAGCAGTTCTTC.

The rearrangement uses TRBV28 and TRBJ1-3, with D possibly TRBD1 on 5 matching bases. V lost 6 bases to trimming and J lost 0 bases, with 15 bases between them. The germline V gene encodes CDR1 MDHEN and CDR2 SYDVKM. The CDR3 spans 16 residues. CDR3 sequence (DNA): TGTGCCAGCAGCCCCCCGGGGCCCTTCTCTGGAAACACCATATATTTT. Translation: CASSPPGPFSGNTIYF.

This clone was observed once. The CDR3 reads CASSDPGQSSYEQYF. The DNA of the CDR3 is TGTGCCAGCAGCGACCCGGGACAGAGCTCCTACGAGCAGTACTTC. The V gene is TRBV7-2, the J gene TRBJ2-7; 7 bases fit TRBD1. Germline CDR1 SGHTA, CDR2 FQGNSA. The CDR3 length is 15 residues. With 5 bases clipped from V and 0 bases from J, the junction kept 7 bases outside the gene matches.

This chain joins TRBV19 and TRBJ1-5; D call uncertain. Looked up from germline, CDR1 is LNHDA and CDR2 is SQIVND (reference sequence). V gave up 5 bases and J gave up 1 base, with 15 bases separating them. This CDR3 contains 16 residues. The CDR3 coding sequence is TGTGCCAGTAGTCGCCTAGCCGCGCACAGCAATCAGCCCCAGCATTTT. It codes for CASSRLAAHSNQPQHF.

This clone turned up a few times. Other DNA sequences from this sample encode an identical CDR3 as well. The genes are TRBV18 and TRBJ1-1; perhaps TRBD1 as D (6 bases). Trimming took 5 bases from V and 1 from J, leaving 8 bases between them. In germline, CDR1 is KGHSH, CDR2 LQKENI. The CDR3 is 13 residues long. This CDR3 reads CASSLQGNTEAFF. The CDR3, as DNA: TGTGCCAGCTCATTACAGGGGAACACTGAAGCTTTCTTT.

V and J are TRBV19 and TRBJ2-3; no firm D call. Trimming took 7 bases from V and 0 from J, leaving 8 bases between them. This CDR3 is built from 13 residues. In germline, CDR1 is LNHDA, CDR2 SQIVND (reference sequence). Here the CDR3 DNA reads TGTGCCAGTATCGGTCGTAGCACAGATACGCAGTATTTT. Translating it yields CASIGRSTDTQYF.

Written as DNA, the CDR3 is TGTGCCAGCAGAAGACCCGGTGGGGACTATGGCTACACCTTC. It encodes CASRRPGGDYGYTF. The rearrangement joins TRBV6-5 to TRBJ1-2; D remains unclear. Germline V lookup: CDR1 MNHEY, CDR2 SVGAGI. Trimming cost V 6 bases and J 3 bases, with 14 bases left between them. The CDR3 sequence is 14 residues long.

CDR3 nucleotide sequence: TGTGCCAGCAGCTTGGAAGGGGGCGGCCACAATGGCTACACCTTC. Translating it yields CASSLEGGGHNGYTF. The chain is built from TRBV5-4 and TRBJ1-2, with TRBD1 identical over 7 bases. The CDR3 loop spans 15 amino acids. Per the germline V gene, CDR1 is SGHNT and CDR2 is YYREEE (reference sequence). Unmatched junction bases numbered 8, after V lost 0 bases and J lost 6 bases.

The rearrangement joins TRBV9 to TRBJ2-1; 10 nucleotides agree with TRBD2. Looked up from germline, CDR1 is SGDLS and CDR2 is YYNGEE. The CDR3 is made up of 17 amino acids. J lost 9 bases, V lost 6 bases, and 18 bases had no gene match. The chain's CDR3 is CASTLGASGSSRVEQFF. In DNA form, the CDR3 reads TGTGCCAGCACCCTGGGGGCTAGCGGGAGTTCGCGTGTTGAGCAGTTCTTC.

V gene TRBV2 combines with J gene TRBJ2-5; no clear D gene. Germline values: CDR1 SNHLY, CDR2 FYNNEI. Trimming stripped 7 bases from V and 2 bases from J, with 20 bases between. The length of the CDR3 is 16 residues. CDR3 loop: CASMGRLLSIQETQYF. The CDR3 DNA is TGTGCCAGCATGGGCCGCTTACTCTCCATACAAGAGACCCAGTACTTC.

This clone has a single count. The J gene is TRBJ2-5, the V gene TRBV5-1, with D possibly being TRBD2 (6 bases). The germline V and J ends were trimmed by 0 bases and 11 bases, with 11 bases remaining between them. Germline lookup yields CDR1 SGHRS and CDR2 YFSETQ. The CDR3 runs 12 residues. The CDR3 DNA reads TGCGCCAGCAGCTTGGGAGGACGGGAGCAGTACTTC. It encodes CASSLGGREQYF.

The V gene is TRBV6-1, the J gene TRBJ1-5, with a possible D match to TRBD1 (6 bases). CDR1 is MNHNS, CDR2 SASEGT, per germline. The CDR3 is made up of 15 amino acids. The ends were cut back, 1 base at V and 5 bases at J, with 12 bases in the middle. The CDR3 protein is CASSEDRVGDQPQHF. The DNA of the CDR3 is TGTGCCAGCAGTGAAGACAGGGTTGGGGATCAGCCCCAGCATTTT.

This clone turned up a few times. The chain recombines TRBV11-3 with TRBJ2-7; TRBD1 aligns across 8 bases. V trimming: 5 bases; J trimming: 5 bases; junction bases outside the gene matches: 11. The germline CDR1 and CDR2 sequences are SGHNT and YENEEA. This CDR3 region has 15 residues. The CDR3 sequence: CASSPRRTGKDEQYF. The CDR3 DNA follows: TGTGCCAGCAGCCCGCGCCGGACAGGGAAGGACGAGCAGTACTTC. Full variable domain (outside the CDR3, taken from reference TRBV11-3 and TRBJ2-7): EAGVVQSPRYKIIEKKQPVAFWCNPISGHNTLYWYLQNLGQGPELLIRYENEEAVDDSQLPKDRFSAERLKGVDSTLKIQPAELGDSAVYLCASSPRRTGKDEQYFGPGTRLTVT.

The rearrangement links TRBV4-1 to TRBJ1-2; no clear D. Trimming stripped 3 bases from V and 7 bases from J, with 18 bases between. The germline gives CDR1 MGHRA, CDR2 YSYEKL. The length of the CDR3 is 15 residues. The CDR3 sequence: CASSQMPVVSLGYTF. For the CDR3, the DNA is TGCGCCAGCAGCCAGATGCCCGTAGTTTCCCTTGGCTACACCTTC.

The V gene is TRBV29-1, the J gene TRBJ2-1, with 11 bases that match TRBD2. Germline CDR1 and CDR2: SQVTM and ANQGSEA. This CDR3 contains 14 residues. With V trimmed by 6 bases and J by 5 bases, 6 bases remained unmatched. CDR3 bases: TGCAGCGTGTTAGCGGGAGGGCCCCACAATGAGCAGTTCTTC. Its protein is CSVLAGGPHNEQFF.

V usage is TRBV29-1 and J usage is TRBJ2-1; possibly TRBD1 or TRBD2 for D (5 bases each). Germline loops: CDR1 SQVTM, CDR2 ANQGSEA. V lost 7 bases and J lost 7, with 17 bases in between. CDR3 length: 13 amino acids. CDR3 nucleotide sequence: TGCAGCGCCATCCGGGACGCTAGAAATGAGCAGTTCTTC. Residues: CSAIRDARNEQFF.

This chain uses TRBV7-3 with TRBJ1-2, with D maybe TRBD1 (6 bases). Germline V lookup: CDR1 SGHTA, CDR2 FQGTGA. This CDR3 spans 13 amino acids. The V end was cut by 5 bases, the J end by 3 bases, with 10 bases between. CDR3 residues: CASSDNRDYGYTF. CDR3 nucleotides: TGTGCCAGCAGCGATAACAGGGACTATGGCTACACCTTC. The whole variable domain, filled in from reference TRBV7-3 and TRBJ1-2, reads GAGVSQTPSNKVTEKGKYVELRCDPISGHTALYWYRQSLGQGPEFLIYFQGTGAADDSGLPNDRFFAVRPEGSVSTLKIQRTERGDSAVYLCASSDNRDYGYTFGSGTRLTVV.

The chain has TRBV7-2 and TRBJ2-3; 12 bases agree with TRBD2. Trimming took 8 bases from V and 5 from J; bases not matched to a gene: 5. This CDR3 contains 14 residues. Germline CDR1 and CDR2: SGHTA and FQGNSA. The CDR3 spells CASEPGLAGDTQYF. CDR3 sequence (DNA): TGTGCCAGCGAACCGGGACTAGCGGGAGATACGCAGTATTTT.

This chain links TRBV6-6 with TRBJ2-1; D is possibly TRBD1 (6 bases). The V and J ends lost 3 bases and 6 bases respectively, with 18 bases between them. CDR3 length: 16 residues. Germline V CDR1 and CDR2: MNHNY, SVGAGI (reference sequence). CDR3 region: CASSYGVALGGNEQFF. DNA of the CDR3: TGTGCCAGCAGTTATGGGGTGGCGCTAGGGGGCAATGAGCAGTTCTTC.

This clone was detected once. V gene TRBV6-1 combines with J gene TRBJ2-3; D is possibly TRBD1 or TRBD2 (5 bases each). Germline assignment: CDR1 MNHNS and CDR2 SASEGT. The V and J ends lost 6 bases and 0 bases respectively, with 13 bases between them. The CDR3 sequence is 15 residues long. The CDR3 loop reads CASRAGGTSTDTQYF. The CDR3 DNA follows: TGTGCCAGCAGGGCTGGGGGTACTAGCACAGATACGCAGTATTTT.

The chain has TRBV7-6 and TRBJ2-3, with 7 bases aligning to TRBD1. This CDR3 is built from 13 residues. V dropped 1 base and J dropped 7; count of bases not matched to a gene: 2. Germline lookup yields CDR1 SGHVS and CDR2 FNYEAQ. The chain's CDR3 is CASSLVRGNTQYF. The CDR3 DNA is TGTGCCAGCAGCTTAGTCAGGGGGAATACGCAGTATTTT.

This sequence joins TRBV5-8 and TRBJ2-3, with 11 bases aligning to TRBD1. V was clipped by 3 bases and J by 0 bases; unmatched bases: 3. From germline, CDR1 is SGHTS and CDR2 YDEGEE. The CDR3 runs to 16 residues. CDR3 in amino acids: CASSWGQGGSTDTQYF. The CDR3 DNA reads TGTGCCAGCAGCTGGGGACAGGGGGGAAGCACAGATACGCAGTATTTT.

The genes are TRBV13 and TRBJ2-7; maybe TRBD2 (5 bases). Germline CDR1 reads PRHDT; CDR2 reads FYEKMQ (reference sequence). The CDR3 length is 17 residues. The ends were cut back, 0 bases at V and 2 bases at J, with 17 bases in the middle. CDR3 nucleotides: TGTGCCAGCAGCTTAGGAGGGCCTAGCAAAAGTGCCTACGAGCAGTACTTC. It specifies CASSLGGPSKSAYEQYF.

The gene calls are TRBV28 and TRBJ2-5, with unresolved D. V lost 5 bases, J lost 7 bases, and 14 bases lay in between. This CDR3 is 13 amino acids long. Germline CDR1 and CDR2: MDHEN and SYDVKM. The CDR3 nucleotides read TGTGCCAGCAGTGCCCATCAGGCCTCGACCCAGTACTTC. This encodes CASSAHQASTQYF.

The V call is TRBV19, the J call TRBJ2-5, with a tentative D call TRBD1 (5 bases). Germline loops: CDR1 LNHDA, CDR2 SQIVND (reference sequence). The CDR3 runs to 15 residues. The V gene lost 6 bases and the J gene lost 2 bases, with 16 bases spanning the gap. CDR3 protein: CASSRSATAQETQYF. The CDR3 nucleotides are TGTGCCAGTAGCCGCTCTGCGACAGCACAAGAGACCCAGTACTTC.